This T cell receptor (beta chain) was sequenced for a study of chemoradiotherapy in HPV16-positive cancers. Study outcomes and limitations: Candidate HPV-specific clones and E7-related TCR motifs grew in tumor during treatment. HPV-responsive T-cell expansion during chemoradiotherapy was linked to improved recurrence-free survival in HPV16-positive patients.

The table came from immunoSEQ multiplex PCR; TCRdb's copy has only in-frame clones and leaves some out. Among over 10,000 clones, roughly 61% were seen once, and the ten largest hold 20%. The CDR3 covers 14 residues. The V gene lost 4 bases and the J gene lost 3 bases, with 13 bases spanning the gap. Per germline, CDR1 SGHRS and CDR2 YFSETQ. Over chemoradiotherapy, repertoires were sampled more than once. Remarks on this clone: Its specificity is unknown.

The origin of this receptor is a human donor with HPV-associated anogenital cancer. Sampling was done from a patient who underwent chemoradiotherapy. This rearrangement joins TRBV5-1 to TRBJ1-2; TRBD1 is a possible D gene (6 bases). CDR3 in amino acids: CASSRWGGDYGYTF. The CDR3 DNA follows: TGCGCCAGCAGCCGGTGGGGGGGCGACTATGGCTACACCTTC.